This T cell receptor (beta chain) was documented in a study of OX40 agonist ivuxolimab in advanced cancers. About the study as a whole: Ivuxolimab was an agonistic, fully human IgG2 monoclonal antibody directed against OX40 (CD134), a costimulatory receptor. Intravenous ivuxolimab was administered to patients every 2 weeks at six dose levels: 0.01, 0.1, 0.3, 1.5, 3 and 10 mg/kg. Among the approximately 50 dose-escalation patients, approximately 20 had hepatocellular carcinoma, 15 or so melanoma, 9 renal cell carcinoma and 9 head and neck cancer. A male proportion of roughly 80% and a mean age of approximately 55 years, ranging from about 20 to 85, were recorded for the dose-escalation cohort. Prior anti-PD-1, anti-PD-L1 or anti-CTLA-4 therapy was permitted, and approximately 39% of dose-escalation patients had received checkpoint inhibitors. Partial responses were achieved by three dose-escalation patients, of whom one had hepatocellular carcinoma and two had cutaneous melanoma. Peripheral TCRbeta sequencing was intended to test whether TCR sequence diversity was altered and clonal T-cell expansion was caused by ivuxolimab. The paper describes the monotherapy dose-escalation part (N of about 47 patients) of the phase I trial of ivuxolimab.

Results and caveats for the whole study, not just this receptor: At doses of 0.1 to 3.0 mg/kg, clonal expansion of both CD4+ and CD8+ T cells in blood was seen between baseline and week 6. The antigen specificity of the peripheral T cells that underwent clonal expansion was not determined. Low levels of normalized T-cell clonal expansion were also seen in some patients who did not respond. In the 0.1-3.0 mg/kg groups, partial responders were among the patients with the lowest normalized peripheral clonal expansion, particularly in CD8+ T cells. After ivuxolimab, CD8+ T cells had more expanded clones than CD4+ T cells on average.

Patients with autoimmune disease history or receiving systemic immunosuppression were excluded from the trial. Peripheral blood for TCR sequencing was drawn from every dose cohort at baseline, at cycle 4 day 1 and at cycle 7 day 1. The samples were drawn from a first-in-human, open-label, multicenter phase I dose-escalation trial of ivuxolimab. Adults with locally advanced or metastatic head and neck squamous cell, hepatocellular, melanoma or renal cell carcinoma were enrolled in the trial. Before TCR sequencing, CD4+ and CD8+ T cells were separately sorted from peripheral blood. This clone was found a few times. Its recognized antigen is unknown. Per-base qualities were not stored, and no clone one base away is much larger. For sequencing of the TCRbeta CDR3 region, genomic DNA was extracted from the sorted cells. The immunoSEQ Assay was used to sequence the TCRbeta CDR3 regions. This immuneACCESS table, as held by TCRdb, lists in-frame sequences with V and J called but not all clones. Of the missing ones, under half trace to an unresolved V gene in checked studies; the others have no known cause. This sample is represented by tens of thousands of clones; roughly 85% of them were singletons. In total, the top ten clones hold around 20% of the sample.

Sequences were derived from CD4+ or CD8+ T cells sorted from blood, sampled in a trial of the OX40 agonist ivuxolimab. The receptor's source is an adult with an advanced solid tumor such as melanoma, head and neck, liver or kidney cancer.

The DNA sequence is TGTGCCAGCAGTCGCCGGGATGAGCAGTTCTTC. It specifies CASSRRDEQFF. Rearrangement joined TRBV2 to TRBJ2-1; the D gene identity is not certain. The CDR1 and CDR2 encoded by the germline V gene are SNHLY and FYNNEI. Deletion took 5 bases off V and 8 bases off J, with a span of 7 bases between the germline ends. Taken from cysteine to phenylalanine, the CDR3 has 11 residues. CDR3 DNA is the only sequence kept; it has 33 bases, read in frame from the first base.